This T cell receptor (beta chain) was retrieved from a study of blood T cell repertoires in COVID-19. There are 11 residues in the CDR3. The germline CDR1 and CDR2 sequences are DFQATT and SNEGSKA (reference sequence). V was clipped by 6 bases and J by 6 bases, with 8 bases between them. Using immunoSEQ multiplex PCR, the repertoire was profiled, and TCRdb retains in-frame clones only, with some absent. The sample contains 200,000 to 300,000 clones, roughly 90% of which appear only once. The sample taken for sequencing was peripheral blood. The clonotype comes from a woman in her thirties with acute or convalescent COVID-19. The chain employs TRBV20-1 and TRBJ2-2; D not certain. Here the CDR3 DNA reads TGCAGTGCCCGGCAGGCCGGGGAGCTGTTTTTT. It yields the protein CSARQAGELFF.